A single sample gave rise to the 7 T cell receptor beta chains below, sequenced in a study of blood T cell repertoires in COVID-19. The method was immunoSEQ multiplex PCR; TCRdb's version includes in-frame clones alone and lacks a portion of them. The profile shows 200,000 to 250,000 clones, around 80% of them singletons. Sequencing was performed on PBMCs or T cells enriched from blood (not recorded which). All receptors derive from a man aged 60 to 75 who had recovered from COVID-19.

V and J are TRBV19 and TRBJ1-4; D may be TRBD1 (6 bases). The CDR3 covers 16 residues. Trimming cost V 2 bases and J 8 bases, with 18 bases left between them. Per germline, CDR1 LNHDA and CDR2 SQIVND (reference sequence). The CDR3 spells CASSIIPAGVGEKLFF. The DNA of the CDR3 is TGTGCCAGTAGTATAATCCCCGCAGGGGTTGGAGAAAAACTGTTTTTT.

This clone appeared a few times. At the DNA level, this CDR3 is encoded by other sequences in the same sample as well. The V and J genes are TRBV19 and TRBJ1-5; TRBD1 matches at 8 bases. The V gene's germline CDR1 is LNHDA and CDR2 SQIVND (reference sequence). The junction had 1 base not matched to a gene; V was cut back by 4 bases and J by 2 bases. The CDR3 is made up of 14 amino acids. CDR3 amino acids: CASSTTGGNQPQHF. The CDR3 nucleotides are TGTGCCAGTAGTACGACAGGGGGCAATCAGCCCCAGCATTTT.

The CDR3 is CASSRGQHTGELFF. The DNA of the CDR3 is TGTGCCAGCAGCCGGGGACAGCACACCGGGGAGCTGTTTTTT. The J gene is TRBJ2-2, the V gene TRBV3-1 (or the pseudogene TRBV3-2), with 7 bases fitting TRBD1. The length of the CDR3 is 14 residues. Germline assignment: CDR1 LGHDT and CDR2 YNNKEL (reference sequence). The V segment lost 4 bases and the J segment 3 bases; nucleotides outside the gene matches: 2.

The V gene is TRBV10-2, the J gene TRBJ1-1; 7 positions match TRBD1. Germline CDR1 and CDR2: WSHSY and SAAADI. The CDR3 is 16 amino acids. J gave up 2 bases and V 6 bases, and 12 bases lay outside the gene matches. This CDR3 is CASSEIIGGLNTEAFF. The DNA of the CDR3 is TGCGCCAGCAGCGAGATTATAGGGGGCCTTAACACTGAAGCTTTCTTT.

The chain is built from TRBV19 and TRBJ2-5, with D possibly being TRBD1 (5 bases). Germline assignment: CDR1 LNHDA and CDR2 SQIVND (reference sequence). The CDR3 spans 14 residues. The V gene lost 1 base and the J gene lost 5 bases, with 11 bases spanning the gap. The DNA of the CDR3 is TGTGCCAGTAGTATAGGGGGCAGAGAGGAGACCCAGTACTTC. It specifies CASSIGGREETQYF.

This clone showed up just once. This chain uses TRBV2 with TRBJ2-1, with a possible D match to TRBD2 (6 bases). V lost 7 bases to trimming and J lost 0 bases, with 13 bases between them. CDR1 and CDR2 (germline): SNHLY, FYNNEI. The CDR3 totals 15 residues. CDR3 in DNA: TGTGCCAGCATTTCGGCGGGGAGCTCCTACAATGAGCAGTTCTTC. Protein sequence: CASISAGSSYNEQFF.

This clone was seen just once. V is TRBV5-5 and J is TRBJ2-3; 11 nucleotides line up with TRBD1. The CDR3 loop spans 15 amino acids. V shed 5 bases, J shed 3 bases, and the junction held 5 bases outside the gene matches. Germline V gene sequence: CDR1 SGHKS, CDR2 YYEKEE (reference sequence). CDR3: CASSPGTGGTDTQYF. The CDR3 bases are TGTGCCAGCAGTCCCGGGACAGGGGGTACAGATACGCAGTATTTT.